The present T cell receptor (beta chain) was sequenced within a study of patients and donors after allogeneic stem cell transplantation. The CDR3 extends over 14 amino acids. The germline V and J ends were trimmed by 7 bases and 4 bases, with 17 bases remaining between them. At least ten counts were recorded for this clonotype. TCRdb processed the RT-PCR reads anew with MiXCR; each CDR3 protein has one entry. The repertoire holds about 87,000 distinct CDR3 sequences, with just under 5% as singletons. The clonotype originates from a human donor who was either an allogeneic HSCT recipient or a stem cell or donor lymphocyte infusion donor (not recorded which). It is not recorded whose cells these are; they may come from a transplant donor. The J gene is TRBJ2-7, the V gene TRBV23-1; D is uncertain. TRBV23-1 has ORF status, its function being uncertain. Specimen: blood, either unsorted or a sorted T cell fraction (not recorded which). Here the CDR3 DNA reads TGCGCCAGCACCGGCGGACCCAAACCTTACGAGCAGTACTTC. Protein: CASTGGPKPYEQYF.